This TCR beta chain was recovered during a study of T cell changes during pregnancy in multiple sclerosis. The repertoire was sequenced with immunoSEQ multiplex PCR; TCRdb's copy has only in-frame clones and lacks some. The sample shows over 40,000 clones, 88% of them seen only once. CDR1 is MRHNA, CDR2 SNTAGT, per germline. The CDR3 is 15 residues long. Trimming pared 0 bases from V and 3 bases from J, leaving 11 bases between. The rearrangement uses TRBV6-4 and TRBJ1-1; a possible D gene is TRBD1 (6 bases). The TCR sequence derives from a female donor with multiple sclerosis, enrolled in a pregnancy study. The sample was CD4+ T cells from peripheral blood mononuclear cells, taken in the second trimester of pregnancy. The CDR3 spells CASSDSTQGDTEAFF. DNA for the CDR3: TGTGCCAGCAGTGACTCAACACAGGGAGACACTGAAGCTTTCTTT.